One and the same sample provided the 7 T cell receptor beta chains below, sequenced in a study of OX40 agonist ivuxolimab in advanced cancers. TCRdb's copy holds only in-frame clones and misses some; the assay was immunoSEQ multiplex PCR. Here the sample spans roughly 48,000 clones, approximately 90% being singletons. Sequencing was performed on CD4+ or CD8+ T cells sorted from blood, taken in a trial of the OX40 agonist ivuxolimab. These receptors all come from an adult with an advanced solid tumor such as melanoma, head and neck, liver or kidney cancer.

Regarding this clone: Additional DNA sequences in this sample encode the identical CDR3. The gene calls are TRBV27 and TRBJ1-1; D might be TRBD1 (5 bases). Trimming shortened V by 2 bases and J by 5 bases, and 9 bases separated the two germline ends. Germline CDR1 and CDR2: MNHEY and SMNVEV (reference sequence). The CDR3 spans 13 residues. CDR3 nucleotide sequence: TGTGCCAGCAGTTTAGGTGGGGGGACTGAAGCTTTCTTT. Amino acid sequence: CASSLGGGTEAFF.

The chain uses TRBV12-5 and TRBJ2-2, with a tentative D call TRBD2 (5 bases). Per germline, CDR1 LGHNT and CDR2 FRNRAP. Trimming pared 7 bases from V and 9 bases from J, leaving 18 bases between. The CDR3 sequence is 14 residues long. The CDR3 here is CASVASPPARELFF. In DNA, the CDR3 is TGTGCTAGTGTAGCGTCGCCCCCCGCCAGGGAGCTGTTTTTT. Full variable domain (rest looked up from reference TRBV12-5 and TRBJ2-2): DARVTQTPRHKVTEMGQEVTMRCQPILGHNTVFWYRQTMMQGLELLAYFRNRAPLDDSGMPKDRFSAEMPDATLATLKIQPSEPRDSAVYFCASVASPPARELFFGEGSRLTVL.

This clone came up once. CDR3 in amino acids: CSVAQPPYGYTF. The DNA of the CDR3 is TGCAGCGTGGCACAGCCTCCCTATGGCTACACCTTC. The genes are TRBV29-1 and TRBJ1-2; no clear D. Trimming left V 6 bases short and J 4 bases short, with 12 bases between. The CDR3 spans 12 residues. Germline V gene lookup returns CDR1 SQVTM and CDR2 ANQGSEA.

The J gene is TRBJ1-3, the V gene TRBV5-8; a weak D match, TRBD1 (5 bases). The CDR3 consists of 12 residues. Germline V gives CDR1 SGHTS, CDR2 YDEGEE. The CDR3 loop reads CRSGISGNTIYF. The CDR3 region has the DNA TGTCGATCAGGGATCTCTGGAAACACCATATATTTT.

The rearrangement uses TRBV15 and TRBJ1-5; D is possibly TRBD1 (6 bases). Germline lookup yields CDR1 LNHNV and CDR2 YYDKDF (reference sequence). Trimming pared 1 base from V and 6 bases from J, leaving 10 bases between. The CDR3 extends over 14 amino acids. Here the CDR3 reads CATSRGMGAQPQHF. The CDR3 DNA follows: TGTGCCACCAGCAGAGGGATGGGGGCTCAGCCCCAGCATTTT.

The chain combines TRBV11-2 with TRBJ1-5; D gene uncertain. Germline CDR1 SGHAT, CDR2 FQNNGV. This CDR3 is built from 13 residues. The germline V and J ends were trimmed by 1 base and 3 bases, with 4 bases remaining between them. The CDR3 sequence is CASSLGVNQPQHF. In DNA form, the CDR3 reads TGTGCCAGCAGCTTAGGAGTCAATCAGCCCCAGCATTTT.

V usage is TRBV29-1 and J usage is TRBJ2-5; 14 bases map to TRBD2. The germline V gene has CDR1 SQVTM and CDR2 ANQGSEA. The CDR3 length is 16 residues. V trimming: 3 bases; J trimming: 4 bases; junction bases outside the gene matches: 7. For the CDR3, the DNA is TGCAGCGTTGACCCTGGACTAGCGGGAGGCTCAGAGACCCAGTACTTC. It codes for CSVDPGLAGGSETQYF. Complete variable domain (other parts from reference TRBV29-1 and TRBJ2-5): SAVISQKPSRDICQRGTSLTIQCQVDSQVTMMFWYRQQPGQSLTLIATANQGSEATYESGFVIDKFPISRPNLTFSTLTVSNMSPEDSSIYLCSVDPGLAGGSETQYFGPGTRLLVL.